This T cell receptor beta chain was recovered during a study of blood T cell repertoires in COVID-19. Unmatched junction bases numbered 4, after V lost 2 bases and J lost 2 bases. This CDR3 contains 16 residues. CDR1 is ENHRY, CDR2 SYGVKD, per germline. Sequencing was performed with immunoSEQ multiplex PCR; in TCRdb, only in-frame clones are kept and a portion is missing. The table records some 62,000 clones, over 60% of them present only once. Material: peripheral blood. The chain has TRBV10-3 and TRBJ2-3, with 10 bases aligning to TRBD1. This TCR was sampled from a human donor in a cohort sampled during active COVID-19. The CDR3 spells CAISEKGQGITDTQYF. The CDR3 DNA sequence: TGTGCCATCAGTGAGAAGGGACAGGGGATCACAGATACGCAGTATTTT.